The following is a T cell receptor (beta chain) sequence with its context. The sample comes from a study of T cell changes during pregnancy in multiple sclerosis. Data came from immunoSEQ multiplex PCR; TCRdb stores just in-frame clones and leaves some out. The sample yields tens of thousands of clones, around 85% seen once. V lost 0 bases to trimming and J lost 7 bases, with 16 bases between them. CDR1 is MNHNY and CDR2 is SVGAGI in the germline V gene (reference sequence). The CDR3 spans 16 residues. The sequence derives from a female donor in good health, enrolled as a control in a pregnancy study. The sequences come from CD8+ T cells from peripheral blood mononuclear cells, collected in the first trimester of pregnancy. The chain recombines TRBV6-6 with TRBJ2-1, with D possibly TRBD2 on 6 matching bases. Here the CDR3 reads CASSYSGGNGRNEQFF. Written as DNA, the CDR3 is TGTGCCAGCAGTTACTCTGGCGGGAATGGAAGGAATGAGCAGTTCTTC.